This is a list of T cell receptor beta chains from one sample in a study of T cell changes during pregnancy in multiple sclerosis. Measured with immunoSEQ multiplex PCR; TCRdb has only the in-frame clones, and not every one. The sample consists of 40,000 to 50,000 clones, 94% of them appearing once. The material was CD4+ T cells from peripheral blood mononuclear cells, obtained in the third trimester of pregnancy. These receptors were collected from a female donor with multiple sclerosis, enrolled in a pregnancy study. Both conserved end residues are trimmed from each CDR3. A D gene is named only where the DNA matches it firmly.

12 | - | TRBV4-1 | ASSRQHFDTEAF
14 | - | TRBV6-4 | ASSLGEAHWDTEAF
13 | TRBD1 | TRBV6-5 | ASTRRQGWNGELF
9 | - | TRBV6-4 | ARRKRETQY
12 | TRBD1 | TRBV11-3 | ASSFSRGYEKLF
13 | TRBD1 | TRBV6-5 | ASSNRGSSGNTIY
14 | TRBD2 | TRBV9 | ASSVAGLAGYNEQF
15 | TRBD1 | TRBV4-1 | ASSQEMTGGAYNEQF
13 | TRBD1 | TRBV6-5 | ASTGDRGFGNTIY
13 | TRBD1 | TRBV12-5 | ASGPGQGYQETQY
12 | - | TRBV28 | ASSLWPSGGEQY
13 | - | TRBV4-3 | ASSQTGGWTDTQY
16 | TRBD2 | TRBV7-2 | ASSLMLRAGGSSDTQY
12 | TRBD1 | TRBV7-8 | ASSRTGNNQPQH
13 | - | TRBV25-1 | ASSEWRAGQETQY
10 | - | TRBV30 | AWGDGGGKAF
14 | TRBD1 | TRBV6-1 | ASSERGLLAKNIQY
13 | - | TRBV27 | ASSPPTGGTDTQY
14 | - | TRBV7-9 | ASSLWGRGPINEQF
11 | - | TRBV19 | ASTGFSGNTIY
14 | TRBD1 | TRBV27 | ASSLYPGQGKETQY
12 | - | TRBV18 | ASSGSRVADTQY
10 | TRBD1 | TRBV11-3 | ASSLRTGEAF
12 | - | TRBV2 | ASSEQGRDEKLF
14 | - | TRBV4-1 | ASSPQGTPGANVLT
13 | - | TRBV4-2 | ASSQGGRANYGYT
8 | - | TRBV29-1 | SVGAFEQF
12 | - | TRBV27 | ASSRQGFSYGYT
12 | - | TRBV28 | ASGSLTGNTEAF
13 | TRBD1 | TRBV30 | AFPSQRGPSCEQY
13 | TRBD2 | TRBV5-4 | ASSLTSGRSYEQY
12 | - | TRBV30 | AWSVYSGNQPQH